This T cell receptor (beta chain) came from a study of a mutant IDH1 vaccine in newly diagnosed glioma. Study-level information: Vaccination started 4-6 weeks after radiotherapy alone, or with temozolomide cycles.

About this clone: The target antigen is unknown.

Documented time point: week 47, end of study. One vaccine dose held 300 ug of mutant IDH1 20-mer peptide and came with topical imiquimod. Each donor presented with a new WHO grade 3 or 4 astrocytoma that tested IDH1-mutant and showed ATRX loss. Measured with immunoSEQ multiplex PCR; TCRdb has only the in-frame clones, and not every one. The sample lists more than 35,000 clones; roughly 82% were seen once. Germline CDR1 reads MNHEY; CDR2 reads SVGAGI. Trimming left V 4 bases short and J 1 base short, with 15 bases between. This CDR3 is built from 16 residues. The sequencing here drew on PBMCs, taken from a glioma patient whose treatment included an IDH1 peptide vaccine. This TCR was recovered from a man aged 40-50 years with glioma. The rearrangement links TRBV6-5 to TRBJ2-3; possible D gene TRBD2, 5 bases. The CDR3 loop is CASSSLGALGTDTQYF. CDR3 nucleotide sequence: TGTGCCAGCAGTTCCTTGGGAGCTCTCGGCACAGATACGCAGTATTTT.